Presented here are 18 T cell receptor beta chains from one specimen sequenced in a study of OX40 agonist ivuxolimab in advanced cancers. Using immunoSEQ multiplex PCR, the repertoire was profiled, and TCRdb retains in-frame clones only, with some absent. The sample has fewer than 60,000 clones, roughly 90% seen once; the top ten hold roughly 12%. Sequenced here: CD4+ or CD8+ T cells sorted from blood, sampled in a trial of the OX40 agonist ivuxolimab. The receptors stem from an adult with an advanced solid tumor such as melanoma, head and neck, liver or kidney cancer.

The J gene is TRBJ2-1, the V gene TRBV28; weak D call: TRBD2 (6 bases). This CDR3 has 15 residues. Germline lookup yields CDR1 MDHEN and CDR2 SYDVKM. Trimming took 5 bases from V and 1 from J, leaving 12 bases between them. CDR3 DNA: TGTGCCAGCAGTGGGACTCAGGTTTCCTACAATGAGCAGTTCTTC. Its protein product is CASSGTQVSYNEQFF.

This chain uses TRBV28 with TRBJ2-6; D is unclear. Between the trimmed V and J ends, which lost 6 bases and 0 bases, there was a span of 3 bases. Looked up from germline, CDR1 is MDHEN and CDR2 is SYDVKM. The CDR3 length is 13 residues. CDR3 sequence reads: CASRPSGANVLTF. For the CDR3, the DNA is TGTGCCAGCAGACCCTCTGGGGCCAACGTCCTGACTTTC.

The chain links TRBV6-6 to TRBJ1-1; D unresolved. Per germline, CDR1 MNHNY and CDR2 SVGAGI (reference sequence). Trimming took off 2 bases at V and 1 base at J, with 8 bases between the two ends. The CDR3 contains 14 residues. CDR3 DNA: TGTGCCAGCAGTTACGGGCCGGCGAACACTGAAGCTTTCTTT. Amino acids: CASSYGPANTEAFF.

The CDR3 region is CASSLEGLSGNTIYF. DNA for the CDR3: TGCGCCAGCAGCTTGGAAGGGCTCTCTGGAAACACCATATATTTT. This chain joins TRBV5-1 and TRBJ1-3; D is uncertain. The CDR3 spans 15 residues. V dropped 0 bases and J dropped 0 bases, with 7 bases sitting between them. The germline V gene has CDR1 SGHRS and CDR2 YFSETQ.

The CDR3 DNA follows: TGCGCCAGCAGCTTGGGGCCCGGCAGGGGAGACACCATATATTTT. Amino acid sequence: CASSLGPGRGDTIYF. The chain combines TRBV5-1 with TRBJ1-3; perhaps TRBD1 as D (6 bases). The ends were cut back, 0 bases at V and 8 bases at J, with 15 bases in the middle. The CDR3 has 15 amino acids. Germline V gene data show CDR1 as SGHRS and CDR2 as YFSETQ.

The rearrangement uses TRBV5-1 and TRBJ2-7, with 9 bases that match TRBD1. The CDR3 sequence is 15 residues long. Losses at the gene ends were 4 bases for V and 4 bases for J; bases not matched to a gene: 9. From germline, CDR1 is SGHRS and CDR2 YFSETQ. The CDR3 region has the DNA TGCGCCAGCAGCCAGGGACAGGGTATTTGGTACGAGCAGTACTTC. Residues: CASSQGQGIWYEQYF.

CDR3 protein: CASSSNQVAYGYTF. CDR3 nucleotide sequence: TGTGCCAGCAGCTCCAATCAGGTGGCCTATGGCTACACCTTC. The genes are TRBV5-4 and TRBJ1-2; D uncertain. Germline loops: CDR1 SGHNT, CDR2 YYREEE (reference sequence). V gave up 3 bases and J gave up 4 bases, with 13 bases separating them. CDR3 length equals 14 residues.

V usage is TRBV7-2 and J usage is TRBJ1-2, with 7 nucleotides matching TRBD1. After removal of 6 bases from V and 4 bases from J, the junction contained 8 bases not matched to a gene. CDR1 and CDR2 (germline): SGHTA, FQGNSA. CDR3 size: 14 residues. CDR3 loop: CASSRDSVSYGYTF. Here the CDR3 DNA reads TGTGCCAGCAGTCGGGACAGCGTGTCCTATGGCTACACCTTC.

The CDR3 spells CASSPDRGGGYTF. CDR3 DNA: TGCGCCAGCAGCCCAGACAGGGGTGGTGGCTACACCTTC. The chain recombines TRBV5-1 with TRBJ1-2, with TRBD1 matching over 8 bases. The CDR3 runs 13 residues. Looked up from germline, CDR1 is SGHRS and CDR2 is YFSETQ. V lost 4 bases to trimming and J lost 7 bases; unmatched junction nucleotides: 6.

The CDR3 sequence is CASSPGQGAWETQYF. The CDR3 nucleotides read TGTGCCAGCAGCCCGGGACAGGGGGCTTGGGAGACCCAGTACTTC. This rearrangement joins TRBV7-6 to TRBJ2-5, with 12 bases fitting TRBD1. The CDR3 totals 15 residues. V shed 5 bases and J 5 bases; nucleotides not matched to a gene: 6. Germline CDR1 reads SGHVS; CDR2 reads FNYEAQ.

CDR3 residues: CASCTFEREQYF. CDR3 bases: TGTGCCAGCTGTACTTTCGAGAGGGAGCAGTACTTC. The gene calls are TRBV28 and TRBJ2-7; unclear D gene. The CDR3 covers 12 residues. V was pared by 8 bases and J by 7 bases, with 15 bases between. Germline V gives CDR1 MDHEN, CDR2 SYDVKM.

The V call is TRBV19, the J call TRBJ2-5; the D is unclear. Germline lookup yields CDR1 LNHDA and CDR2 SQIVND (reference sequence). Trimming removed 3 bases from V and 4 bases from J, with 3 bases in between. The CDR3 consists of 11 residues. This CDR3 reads CASSIRETQYF. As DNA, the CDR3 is TGTGCCAGTAGTATTAGAGAGACCCAGTACTTC.

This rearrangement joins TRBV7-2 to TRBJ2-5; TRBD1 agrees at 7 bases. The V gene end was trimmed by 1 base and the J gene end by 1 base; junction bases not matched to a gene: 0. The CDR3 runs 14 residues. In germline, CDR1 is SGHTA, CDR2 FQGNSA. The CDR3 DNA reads TGTGCCAGCAGCTTAGACAGGGGCCAAGAGACCCAGTACTTC. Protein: CASSLDRGQETQYF.

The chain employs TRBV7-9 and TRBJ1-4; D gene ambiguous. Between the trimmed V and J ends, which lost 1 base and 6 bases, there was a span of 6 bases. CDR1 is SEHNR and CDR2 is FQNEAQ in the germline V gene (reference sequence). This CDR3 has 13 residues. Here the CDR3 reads CASSLVADEKLFF. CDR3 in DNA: TGTGCCAGCAGCTTAGTAGCCGATGAAAAACTGTTTTTT.

CDR3 in amino acids: CASSWGRGVSNSPLHF. The CDR3 bases are TGTGCCAGCAGCTGGGGGAGAGGGGTCTCAAATTCACCCCTCCACTTT. J is TRBJ1-6 and V is TRBV5-8, with a tentative D call TRBD1 (5 bases). The CDR3 contains 16 residues. Deletions cut 3 bases from V and 7 bases from J, with 17 bases between. CDR1 SGHTS and CDR2 YDEGEE come from the germline V gene.

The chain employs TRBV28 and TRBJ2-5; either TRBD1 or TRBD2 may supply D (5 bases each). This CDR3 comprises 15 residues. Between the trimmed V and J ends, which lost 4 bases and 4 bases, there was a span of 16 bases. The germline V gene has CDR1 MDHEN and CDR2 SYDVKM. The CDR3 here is CASSSSGPDGETQYF. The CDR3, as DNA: TGTGCCAGCAGTTCATCGGGACCTGATGGAGAGACCCAGTACTTC.

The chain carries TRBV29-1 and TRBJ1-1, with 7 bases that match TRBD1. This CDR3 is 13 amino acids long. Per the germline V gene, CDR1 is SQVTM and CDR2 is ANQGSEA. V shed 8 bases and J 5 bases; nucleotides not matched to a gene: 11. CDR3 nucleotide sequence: TGCAGCATCAAGGAGGGGGCGAGGACTGAAGCTTTCTTT. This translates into CSIKEGARTEAFF.

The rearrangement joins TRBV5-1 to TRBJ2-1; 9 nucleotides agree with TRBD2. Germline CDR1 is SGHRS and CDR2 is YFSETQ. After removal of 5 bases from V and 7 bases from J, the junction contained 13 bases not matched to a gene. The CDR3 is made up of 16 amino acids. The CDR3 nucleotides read TGCGCCAGCAGTTCATCGGCGGGGGGGTACAGGAATGAGCAGTTCTTC. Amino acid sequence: CASSSSAGGYRNEQFF.